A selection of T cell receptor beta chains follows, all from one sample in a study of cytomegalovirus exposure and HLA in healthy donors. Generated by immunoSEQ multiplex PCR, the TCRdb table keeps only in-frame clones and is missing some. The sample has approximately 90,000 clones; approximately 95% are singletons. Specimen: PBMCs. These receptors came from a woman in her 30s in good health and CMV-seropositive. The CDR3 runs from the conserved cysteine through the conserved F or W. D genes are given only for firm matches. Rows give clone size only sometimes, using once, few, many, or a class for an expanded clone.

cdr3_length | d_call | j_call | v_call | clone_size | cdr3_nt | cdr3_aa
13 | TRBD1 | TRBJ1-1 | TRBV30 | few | TGTGCCTGGACGGACAGGGGGAACGCTGAAGCTTTCTTT | CAWTDRGNAEAFF
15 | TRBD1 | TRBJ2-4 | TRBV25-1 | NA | TGTGCCAGCAGTGCGACAGGGATAGCCAAAAACATTCAGTACTTC | CASSATGIAKNIQYF
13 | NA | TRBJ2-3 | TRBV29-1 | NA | TGCAGCGCTAAAGGAGTCCTCGCGGGTACGCAGTATTTT | CSAKGVLAGTQYF
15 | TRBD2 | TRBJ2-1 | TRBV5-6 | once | TGTGCCAGCAGCGAAATAGCGGGAGGACCTGCTGAGCAGTTCTTC | CASSEIAGGPAEQFF
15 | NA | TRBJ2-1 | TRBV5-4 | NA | TGTGCCAGCAGCCAACCTTCGCGGGCCTACAATGAGCAGTTCTTC | CASSQPSRAYNEQFF
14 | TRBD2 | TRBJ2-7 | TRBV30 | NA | TGTGCCTGGAGGGGATGGACTAGCGACAACGAGCAGTACTTC | CAWRGWTSDNEQYF
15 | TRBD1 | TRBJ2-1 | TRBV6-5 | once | TGTGCCAGCAGTAGCACAGGGGGCGTTGGCAATGAGCAGTTCTTC | CASSSTGGVGNEQFF
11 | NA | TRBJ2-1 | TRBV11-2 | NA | TGTGCCAGCAGCTTAAACTATGAGCAGTTCTTC | CASSLNYEQFF
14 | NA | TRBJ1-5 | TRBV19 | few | TGTGCCAGCCGGTGGACAAGTAGCAATCAGCCCCAGCATTTT | CASRWTSSNQPQHF
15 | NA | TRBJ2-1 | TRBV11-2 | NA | TGTGCCAGCAGGAAAATCGGGAGACGCTACAATGAGCAGTTCTTC | CASRKIGRRYNEQFF
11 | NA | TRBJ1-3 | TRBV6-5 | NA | TGTGCCAGCAGCCCCCTCGAGACCATATATTTT | CASSPLETIYF
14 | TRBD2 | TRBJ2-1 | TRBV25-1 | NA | TGTGCCAGCAGTGTGGGAGCGGGAGGTGGTGAGCAGTTCTTC | CASSVGAGGGEQFF
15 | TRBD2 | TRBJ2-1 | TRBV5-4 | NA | TGTGCCAGCAGCGTACAGCTAGCGGACTACAATGAGCAGTTCTTC | CASSVQLADYNEQFF
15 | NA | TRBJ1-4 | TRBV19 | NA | TGTGCCAGTAGTCCCCGGACAGTGGGATCTGAAAAACTGTTTTTT | CASSPRTVGSEKLFF
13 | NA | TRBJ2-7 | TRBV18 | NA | TGTGCCAGCTCACCATGGGGCAACTACGAGCAGTACTTC | CASSPWGNYEQYF
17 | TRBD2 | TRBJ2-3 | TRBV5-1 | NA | TGCGCCAGCAGCTTGGCCCTAACTAGCGGGCCCACAGATACGCAGTATTTT | CASSLALTSGPTDTQYF
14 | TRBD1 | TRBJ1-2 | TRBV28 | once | TGTGCCAGCAGACGCAGGGGGCTGGGCTATGGCTACACCTTC | CASRRRGLGYGYTF
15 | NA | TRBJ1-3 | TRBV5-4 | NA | TGTGCCAGCAGCTTGGAACGAGGACTCGGAAACACCATATATTTT | CASSLERGLGNTIYF
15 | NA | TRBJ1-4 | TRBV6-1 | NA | TGTGCCAGCAGTGAAAAAGTAGGGGCCAATGAAAAACTGTTTTTT | CASSEKVGANEKLFF
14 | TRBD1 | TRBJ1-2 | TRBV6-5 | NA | TGTGCCAGCAGTCTCTTGAAGGGGGCGTTAAACTACACCTTC | CASSLLKGALNYTF
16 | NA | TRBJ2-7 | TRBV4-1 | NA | TGCGCCAGCAGCCCCTCGACGTCAGGGGGGCCCTACGAGCAGTACTTC | CASSPSTSGGPYEQYF
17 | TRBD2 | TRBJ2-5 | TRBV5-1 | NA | TGCGCCAGCAGCTCGGGACTAGCGGGAGGGCCCGCAGAGACCCAGTACTTC | CASSSGLAGGPAETQYF
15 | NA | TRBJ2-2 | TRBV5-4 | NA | TGTGCCAGCAGCTTAGACCGGGTAAACACCGGGGAGCTGTTTTTT | CASSLDRVNTGELFF
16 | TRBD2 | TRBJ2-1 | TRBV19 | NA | TGTGCCAGTAGTAATAGACTAGCGGGAGCCTCAAATGAGCAGTTCTTC | CASSNRLAGASNEQFF
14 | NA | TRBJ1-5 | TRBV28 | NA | TGTGCCAGCAGTTTACGCAAACCAGGGGAGCCCCGGCATTTT | CASSLRKPGEPRHF
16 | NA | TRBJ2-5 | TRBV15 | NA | TGTGCCACCAGCAGAGAGACTCCCGGCTCAAGAGTGACCCAGTACTTC | CATSRETPGSRVTQYF
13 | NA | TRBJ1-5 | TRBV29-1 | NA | TGCAGCGTTGGGTGGTCGGAGAATCAGCCCCAGCATTTT | CSVGWSENQPQHF
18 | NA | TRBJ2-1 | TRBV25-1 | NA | TGTGCCAGCAGTGAATCCCCACATGGTGTCGGGGCCTACAATGAGCAGTTCTTC | CASSESPHGVGAYNEQFF
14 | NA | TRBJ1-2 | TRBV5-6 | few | TGTGCCAGCACCTTTTCGAGTCGGGTGGGTGGCTACACCTTC | CASTFSSRVGGYTF
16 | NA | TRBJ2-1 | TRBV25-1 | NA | TGTGCCAGCAGTGAATCCGGGGTGGGCAGCCAAAATGAGCAGTTCTTC | CASSESGVGSQNEQFF
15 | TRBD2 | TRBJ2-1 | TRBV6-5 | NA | TGTGCCAGCAGTCTTGGACTAGCGGTAGACAATGAGCAGTTCTTC | CASSLGLAVDNEQFF
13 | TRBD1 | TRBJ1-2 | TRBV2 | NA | TGTGCCAGCAGAAAACAGGGGGCGCTTGGCTACACCTTC | CASRKQGALGYTF
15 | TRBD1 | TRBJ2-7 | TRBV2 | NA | TGTGCCAGCAAACCTGGGACAGGTCCTACCTACGAGCAGTACTTC | CASKPGTGPTYEQYF
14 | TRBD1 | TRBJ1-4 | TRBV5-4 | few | TGTGCCAGCAGCCAACAGGGGGCTAATGAAAAACTGTTTTTT | CASSQQGANEKLFF
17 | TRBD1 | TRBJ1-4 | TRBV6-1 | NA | TGTGCCAGCAGTGAAGATACTTGGACAGGGGCGGATGAAAAACTGTTTTTT | CASSEDTWTGADEKLFF
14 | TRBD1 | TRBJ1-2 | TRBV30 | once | TGTGCCTGGAGTTCCCCAGGGGGGACCTATGGCTACACCTTC | CAWSSPGGTYGYTF
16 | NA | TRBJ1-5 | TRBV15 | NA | TGTGCCACCAGCAGAGATCCACGGGGTGGCAATCAGCCCCAGCATTTT | CATSRDPRGGNQPQHF
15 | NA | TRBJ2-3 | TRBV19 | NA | TGTGCCAGTAAGGCTCTAGCGTCCTTCACAGATACGCAGTATTTT | CASKALASFTDTQYF
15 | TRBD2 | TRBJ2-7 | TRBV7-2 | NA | TGTGCCAGCAGCTTAAGGCCGGGACTATCCTACGAGCAGTACTTC | CASSLRPGLSYEQYF
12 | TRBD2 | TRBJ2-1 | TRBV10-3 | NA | TGTGCCACCGGACTAGGGTACAATGAGCAGTTCTTC | CATGLGYNEQFF
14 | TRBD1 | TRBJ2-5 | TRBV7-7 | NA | TGTGCCAGCAGCTCCGACAGGGGTAAAGAGACCCAGTACTTC | CASSSDRGKETQYF
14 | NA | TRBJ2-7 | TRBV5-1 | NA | TGCGCCAGCAGCTTGATGTCCGGAGCCTACGAGCAGTACTTC | CASSLMSGAYEQYF
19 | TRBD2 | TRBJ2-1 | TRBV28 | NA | TGTGCCAGCAGTTCGGTTCGGGTGACTAGCGGGAGGGTCTACAATGAGCAGTTCTTC | CASSSVRVTSGRVYNEQFF
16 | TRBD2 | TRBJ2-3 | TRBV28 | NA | TGTGCCAGCAGTTTATCTGGCGGGAGGGCCACAGATACGCAGTATTTT | CASSLSGGRATDTQYF
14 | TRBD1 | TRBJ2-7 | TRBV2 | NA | TGTGCCAGCAGTGAAATAGGCAGGGGGTACGAGCAGTACTTC | CASSEIGRGYEQYF
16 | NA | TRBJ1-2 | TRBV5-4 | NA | TGTGCCAGCAGCCTAAAATTTCAAACAGGGCCGGGTGGCTACACCTTC | CASSLKFQTGPGGYTF